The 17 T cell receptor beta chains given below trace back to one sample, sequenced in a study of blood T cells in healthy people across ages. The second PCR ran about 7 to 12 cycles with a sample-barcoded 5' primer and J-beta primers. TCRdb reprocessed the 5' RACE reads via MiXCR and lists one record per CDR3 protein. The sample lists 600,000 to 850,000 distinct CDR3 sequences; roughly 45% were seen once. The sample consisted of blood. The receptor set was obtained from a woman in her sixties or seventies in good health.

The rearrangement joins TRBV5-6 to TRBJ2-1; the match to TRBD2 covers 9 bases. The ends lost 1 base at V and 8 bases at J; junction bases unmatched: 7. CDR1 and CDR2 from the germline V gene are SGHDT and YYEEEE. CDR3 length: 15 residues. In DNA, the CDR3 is TGTGCCAGCAGCTTGATCTGGCGGGGGGGAGATGAGCAGTTCTTC. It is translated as CASSLIWRGGDEQFF. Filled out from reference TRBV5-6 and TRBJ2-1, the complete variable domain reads DAGVTQSPTHLIKTRGQQVTLRCSPKSGHDTVSWYQQALGQGPQFIFQYYEEEERQRGNFPDRFSGHQFPNYSSELNVNALLLGDSALYLCASSLIWRGGDEQFFGPGTRLTVL.

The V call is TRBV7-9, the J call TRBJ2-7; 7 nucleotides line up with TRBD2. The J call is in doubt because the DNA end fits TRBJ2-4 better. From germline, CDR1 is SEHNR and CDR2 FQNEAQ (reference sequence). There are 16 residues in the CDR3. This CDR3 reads CASSFPRGSGGDIQYF. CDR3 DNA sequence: TGTGCCAGCAGCTTCCCCCGGGGTTCTGGGGGGGACATTCAGTACTTC.

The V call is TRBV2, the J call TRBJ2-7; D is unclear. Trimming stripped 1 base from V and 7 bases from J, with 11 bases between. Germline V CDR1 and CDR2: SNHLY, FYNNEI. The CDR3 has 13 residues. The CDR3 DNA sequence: TGTGCCAGCAGTGAAGTGACCCCGAGGGAGCAGTACTTC. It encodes CASSEVTPREQYF.

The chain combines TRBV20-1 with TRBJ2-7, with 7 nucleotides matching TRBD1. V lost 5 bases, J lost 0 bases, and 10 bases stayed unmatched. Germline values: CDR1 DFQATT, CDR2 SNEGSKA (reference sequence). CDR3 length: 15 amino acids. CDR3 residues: CSALIDRASSYEQYF. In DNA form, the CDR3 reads TGCAGTGCTCTTATTGACAGGGCATCCTCCTACGAGCAGTACTTC.

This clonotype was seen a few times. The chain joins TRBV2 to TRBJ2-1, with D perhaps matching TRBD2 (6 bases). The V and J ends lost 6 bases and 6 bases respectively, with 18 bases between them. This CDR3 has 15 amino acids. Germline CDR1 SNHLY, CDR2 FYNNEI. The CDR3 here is CASSVTGLRGNEQFF. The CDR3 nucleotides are TGTGCCAGCAGCGTCACGGGACTTCGGGGCAATGAGCAGTTCTTC. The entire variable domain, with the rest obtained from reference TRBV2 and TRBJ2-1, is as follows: EPEVTQTPSHQVTQMGQEVILRCVPISNHLYFYWYRQILGQKVEFLVSFYNNEISEKSEIFDDQFSVERPDGSNFTLKIRSTKLEDSAMYFCASSVTGLRGNEQFFGPGTRLTVL.

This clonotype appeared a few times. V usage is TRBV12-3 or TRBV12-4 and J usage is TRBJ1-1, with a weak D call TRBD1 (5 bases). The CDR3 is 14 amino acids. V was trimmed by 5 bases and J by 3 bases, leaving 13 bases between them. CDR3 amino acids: CASSLMGGDTEAFF. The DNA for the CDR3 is TGTGCCAGCAGTCTTATGGGGGGGGACACTGAAGCTTTCTTT.

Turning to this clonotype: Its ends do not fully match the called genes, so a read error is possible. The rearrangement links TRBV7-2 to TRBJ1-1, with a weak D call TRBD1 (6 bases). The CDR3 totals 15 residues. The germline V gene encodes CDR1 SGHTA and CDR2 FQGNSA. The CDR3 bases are TGTGCCAGCAGCTTAAGGGAGCAGGGGTACACTGGAGCTTTCTTT. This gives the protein CASSLREQGYTGAFF.

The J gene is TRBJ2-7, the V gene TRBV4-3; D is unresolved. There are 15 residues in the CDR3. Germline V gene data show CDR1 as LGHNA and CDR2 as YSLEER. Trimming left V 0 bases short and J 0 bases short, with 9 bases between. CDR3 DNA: TGCGCCAGCAGCCAAGATCCCCAGAGCTCCTACGAGCAGTACTTC. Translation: CASSQDPQSSYEQYF.

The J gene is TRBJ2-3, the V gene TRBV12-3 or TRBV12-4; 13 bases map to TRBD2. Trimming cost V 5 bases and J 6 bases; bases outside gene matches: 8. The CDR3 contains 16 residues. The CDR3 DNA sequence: TGTGCCAGCAGTCTGCTGGGACTAGCGGGAAAGGATACGCAGTATTTT. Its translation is CASSLLGLAGKDTQYF.

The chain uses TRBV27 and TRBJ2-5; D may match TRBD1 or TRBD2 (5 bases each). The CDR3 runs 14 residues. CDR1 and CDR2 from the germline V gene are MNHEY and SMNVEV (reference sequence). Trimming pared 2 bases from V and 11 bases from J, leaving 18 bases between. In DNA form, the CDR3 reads TGTGCCAGCAGTTTAGGGACCCCTAGGAATGAGCAGTACTTC. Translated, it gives CASSLGTPRNEQYF.

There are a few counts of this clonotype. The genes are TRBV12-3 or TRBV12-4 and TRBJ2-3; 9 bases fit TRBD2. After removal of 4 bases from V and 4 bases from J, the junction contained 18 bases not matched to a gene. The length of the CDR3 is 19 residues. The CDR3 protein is CASSSNVGLASGAPDTQYF. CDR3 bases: TGTGCCAGCAGTTCGAATGTGGGACTAGCCAGCGGAGCTCCAGATACGCAGTATTTT.

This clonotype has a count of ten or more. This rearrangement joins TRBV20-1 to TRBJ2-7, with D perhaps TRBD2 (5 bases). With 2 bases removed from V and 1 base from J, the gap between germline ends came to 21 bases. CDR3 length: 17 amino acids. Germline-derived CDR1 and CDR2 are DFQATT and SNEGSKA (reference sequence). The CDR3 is CSARPTFWETYSYEQYF. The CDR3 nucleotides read TGCAGTGCTAGACCTACATTTTGGGAGACGTATTCCTACGAGCAGTACTTC.

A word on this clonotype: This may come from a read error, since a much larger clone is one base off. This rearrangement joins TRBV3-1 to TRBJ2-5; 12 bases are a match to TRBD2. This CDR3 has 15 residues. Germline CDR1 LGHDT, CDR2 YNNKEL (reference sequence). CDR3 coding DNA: TGTGTCAGCAGGAGGACTAGCGGGGTGCAAGAGACCCAGTACTTC. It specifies CVSRRTSGVQETQYF.

CDR3 amino acids: CASSKVVPGRLAKNIQYF. The CDR3 DNA reads as TGTGCCAGCAGCAAAGTGGTTCCGGGAAGACTAGCCAAAAACATTCAGTACTTC. The rearrangement joins TRBV21-1 to TRBJ2-4; the tabulated D call, TRBD1, remains unverified against the DNA. TRBV21-1 corresponds to a pseudogene. CDR3 length equals 18 residues.

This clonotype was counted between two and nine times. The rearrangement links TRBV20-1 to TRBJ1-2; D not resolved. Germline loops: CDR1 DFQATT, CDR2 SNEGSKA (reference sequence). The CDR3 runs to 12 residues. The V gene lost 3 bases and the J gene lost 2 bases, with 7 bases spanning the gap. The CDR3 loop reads CSASTENYGYTF. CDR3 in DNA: TGCAGTGCTAGCACAGAAAACTATGGCTACACCTTC.

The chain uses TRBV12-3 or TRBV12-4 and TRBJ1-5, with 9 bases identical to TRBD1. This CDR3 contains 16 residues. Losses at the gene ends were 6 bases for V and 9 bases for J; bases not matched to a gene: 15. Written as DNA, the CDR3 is TGTGCCAGCAGCCAAGGTCTGGGACAGGGCGTTGGGCCCCAGCATTTT. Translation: CASSQGLGQGVGPQHF.

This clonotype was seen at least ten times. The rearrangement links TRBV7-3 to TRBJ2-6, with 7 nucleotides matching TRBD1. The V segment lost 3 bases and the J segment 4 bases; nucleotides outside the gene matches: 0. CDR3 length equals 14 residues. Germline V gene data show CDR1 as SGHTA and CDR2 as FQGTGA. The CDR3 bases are TGTGCCAGCAGCTTGGGACAGGGGGCCAACGTCCTGACTTTC. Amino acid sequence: CASSLGQGANVLTF.